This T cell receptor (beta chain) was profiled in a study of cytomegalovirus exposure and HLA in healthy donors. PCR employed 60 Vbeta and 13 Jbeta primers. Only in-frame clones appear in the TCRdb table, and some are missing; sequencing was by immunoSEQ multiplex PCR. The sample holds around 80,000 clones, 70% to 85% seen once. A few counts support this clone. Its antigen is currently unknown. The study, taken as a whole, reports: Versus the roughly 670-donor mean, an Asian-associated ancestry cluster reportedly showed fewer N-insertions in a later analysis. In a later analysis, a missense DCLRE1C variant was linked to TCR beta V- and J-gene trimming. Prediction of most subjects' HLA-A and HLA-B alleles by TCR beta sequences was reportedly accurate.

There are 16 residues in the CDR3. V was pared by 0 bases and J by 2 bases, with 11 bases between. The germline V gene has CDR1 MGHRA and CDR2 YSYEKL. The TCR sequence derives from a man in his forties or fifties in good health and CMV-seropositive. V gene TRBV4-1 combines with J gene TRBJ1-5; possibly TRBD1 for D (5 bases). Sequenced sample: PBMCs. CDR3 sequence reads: CASSQDGGIGNQPQHF. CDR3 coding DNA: TGCGCCAGCAGCCAAGATGGGGGGATTGGCAATCAGCCCCAGCATTTT.